A single TCR beta chain is shown here with its context. As for time point: cycle 4 day 1 (C4D1), after 6 weeks of nivolumab. All trial patients relapsed after autologous stem cell transplantation. Assay: immunoSEQ multiplex PCR; the TCRdb copy retains only in-frame clones and omits some. In the table there are 41,000 or so clones, roughly 69% of which are singletons. The record originates from a study of PD-1 blockade in classical Hodgkin lymphoma. The CDR3 covers 15 residues. J gave up 9 bases and V 5 bases, and 12 bases lay outside the gene matches. The germline V gene has CDR1 SGHVS and CDR2 FQNEAQ.

The sequence was obtained from a human donor with classical Hodgkin lymphoma. This specimen consisted of peripheral blood mononuclear cells (PBMCs), obtained before the fourth cycle of nivolumab. This rearrangement joins TRBV7-8 to TRBJ2-1, with 8 bases matching TRBD2. CDR3 bases: TGTGCCAGCAGCATTAGCGGGGAGAGTTTTATTGAGCAGTTCTTC. Residues: CASSISGESFIEQFF.